This T cell receptor (beta chain) was sequenced for a study of T cells in Graves' hyperthyroidism and ophthalmopathy. The CDR3 length is 12 residues. Trimming took 8 bases from V and 4 from J, leaving 12 bases between them. CDR1 is SEHNR, CDR2 FQNEAQ, per germline (reference sequence). Study outcomes and limitations: Classification by a 13 V-J model distinguished ophthalmopathy from stable hyperthyroidism. Ophthalmopathy was model-predicted a median approximately six months pre-onset.

The source material, RNA transcripts, was used to amplify TCR beta CDR3 regions. TCR CDR3 regions were first amplified by RT-PCR with HTBI primers. From the multiplex PCR reads, TCRdb called clonotypes with MiXCR, one entry per CDR3 protein. The data contain about 350,000 distinct CDR3 sequences, more than 11% of them singletons. Based on clinical symptoms, serum thyroxine and TRAb, thyroid ultrasound and orbital computed tomography, diagnoses were reached. There are many counts of this clonotype. Its antigen is not known. This clonotype originated in a woman aged 30 to 39 with Graves' hyperthyroidism. Sequences were obtained from blood. The gene calls are TRBV7-9 and TRBJ2-7, with D maybe TRBD2 (6 bases). The CDR3 reads CASAEGRYEQYF. The CDR3 bases are TGTGCCAGCGCGGAGGGACGGTACGAGCAGTACTTC.